This record covers a single T cell receptor beta chain. For unsorted samples, genomic DNA was extracted from around 96 million PBMCs. Clones were sequenced by immunoSEQ multiplex PCR, and TCRdb holds only the in-frame ones, with some missing. The table lists 450,000 to 550,000 clones, about four fifths of them singletons. The sample originates from a study of shared clonotypes between healthy human individuals. Germline V gives CDR1 SGHRS, CDR2 YFSETQ. The ends lost 2 bases at V and 3 bases at J; junction bases unmatched: 6. The CDR3 loop spans 15 amino acids. The chain couples TRBV5-1 to TRBJ1-1; 8 nucleotides agree with TRBD1. What was sequenced was PBMCs. The sequence came from a woman in her 40s in good health. Some clones in this sample may be carry-over from other donors' samples. The DNA of the CDR3 is TGCGCCAGCAGCTTAAGACAGGGGCGAGACACTGAAGCTTTCTTT. Protein: CASSLRQGRDTEAFF.